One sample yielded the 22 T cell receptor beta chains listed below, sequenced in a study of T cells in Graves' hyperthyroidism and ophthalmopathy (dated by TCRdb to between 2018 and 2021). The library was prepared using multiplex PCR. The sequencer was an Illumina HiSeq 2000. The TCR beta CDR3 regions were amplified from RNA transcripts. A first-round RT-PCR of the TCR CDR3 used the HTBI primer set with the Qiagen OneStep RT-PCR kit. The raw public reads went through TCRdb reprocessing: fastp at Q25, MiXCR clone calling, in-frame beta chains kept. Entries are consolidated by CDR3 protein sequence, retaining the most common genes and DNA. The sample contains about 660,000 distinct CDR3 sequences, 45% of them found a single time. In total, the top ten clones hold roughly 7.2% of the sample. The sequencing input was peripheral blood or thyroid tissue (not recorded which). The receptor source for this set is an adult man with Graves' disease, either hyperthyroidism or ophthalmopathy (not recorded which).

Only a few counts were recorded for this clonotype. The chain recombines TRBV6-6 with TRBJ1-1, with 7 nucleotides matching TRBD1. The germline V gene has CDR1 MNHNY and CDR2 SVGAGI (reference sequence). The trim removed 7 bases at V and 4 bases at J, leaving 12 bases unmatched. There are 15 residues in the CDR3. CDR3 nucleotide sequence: TGTGCCAGCATTCCACGCCGGCAGGGGGGCACTGAAGCTTTCTTT. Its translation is CASIPRRQGGTEAFF.

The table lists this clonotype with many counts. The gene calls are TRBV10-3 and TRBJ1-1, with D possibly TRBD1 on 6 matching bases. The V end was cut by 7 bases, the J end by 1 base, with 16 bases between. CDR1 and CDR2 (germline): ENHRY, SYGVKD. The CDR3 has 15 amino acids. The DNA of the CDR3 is TGTGCCATCACACCCACAGGGAAGCGGAACACTGAAGCTTTCTTT. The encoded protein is CAITPTGKRNTEAFF.

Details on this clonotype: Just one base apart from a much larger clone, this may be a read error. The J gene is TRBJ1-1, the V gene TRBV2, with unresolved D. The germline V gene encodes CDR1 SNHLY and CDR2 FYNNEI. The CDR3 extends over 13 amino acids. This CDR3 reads CASGEREYTEAFF. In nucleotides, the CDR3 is TGTGCCAGCGGTGAACGCGAGTACACTGAAGCTTTCTTT.

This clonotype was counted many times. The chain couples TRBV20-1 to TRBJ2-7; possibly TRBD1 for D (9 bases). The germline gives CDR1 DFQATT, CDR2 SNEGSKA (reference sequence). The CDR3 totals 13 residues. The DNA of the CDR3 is TGCAGCGCGGGGGGACAGGGTTCCTACGAGCAGTACTTC. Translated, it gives CSAGGQGSYEQYF.

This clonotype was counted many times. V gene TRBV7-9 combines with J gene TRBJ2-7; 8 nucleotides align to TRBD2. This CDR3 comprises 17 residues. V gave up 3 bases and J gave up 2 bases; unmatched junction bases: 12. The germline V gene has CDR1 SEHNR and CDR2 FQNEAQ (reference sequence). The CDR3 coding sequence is TGTGCCAGCAGCTTGAGTAGCGGGGCGCTCCTAACCTACGAGCAGTACTTC. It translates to CASSLSSGALLTYEQYF.

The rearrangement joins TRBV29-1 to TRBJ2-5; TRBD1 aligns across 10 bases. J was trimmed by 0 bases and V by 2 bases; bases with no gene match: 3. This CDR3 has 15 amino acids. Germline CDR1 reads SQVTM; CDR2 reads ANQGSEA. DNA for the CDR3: TGCAGCGTTGAAAGACAGGGGGCTTACCAAGAGACCCAGTACTTC. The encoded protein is CSVERQGAYQETQYF.

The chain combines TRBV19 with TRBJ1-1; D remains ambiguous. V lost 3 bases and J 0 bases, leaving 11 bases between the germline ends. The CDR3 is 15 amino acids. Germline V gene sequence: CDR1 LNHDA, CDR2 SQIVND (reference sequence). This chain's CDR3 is CASSISGQMNTEAFF. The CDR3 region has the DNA TGTGCCAGTAGTATCTCGGGTCAAATGAACACTGAAGCTTTCTTT. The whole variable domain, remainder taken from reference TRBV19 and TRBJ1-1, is DGGITQSPKYLFRKEGQNVTLSCEQNLNHDAMYWYRQDPGQGLRLIYYSQIVNDFQKGDIAEGYSVSREKKESFPLTVTSAQKNPTAFYLCASSISGQMNTEAFFGQGTRLTVV.

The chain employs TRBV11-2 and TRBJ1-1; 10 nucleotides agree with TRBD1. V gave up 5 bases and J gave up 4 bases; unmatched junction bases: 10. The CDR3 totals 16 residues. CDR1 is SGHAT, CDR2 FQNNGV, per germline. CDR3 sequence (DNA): TGTGCCAGCAGCCCCCGACAGGGGGCCAGTTTCACTGAAGCTTTCTTT. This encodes CASSPRQGASFTEAFF. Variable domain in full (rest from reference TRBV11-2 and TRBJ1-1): EAGVAQSPRYKIIEKRQSVAFWCNPISGHATLYWYQQILGQGPKLLIQFQNNGVVDDSQLPKDRFSAERLKGVDSTLKIQPAKLEDSAVYLCASSPRQGASFTEAFFGQGTRLTVV.

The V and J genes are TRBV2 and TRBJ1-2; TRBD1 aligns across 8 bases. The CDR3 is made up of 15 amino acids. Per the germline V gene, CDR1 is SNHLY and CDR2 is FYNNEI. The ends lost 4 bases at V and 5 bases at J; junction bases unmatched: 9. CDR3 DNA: TGTGCCAGCAGTGTAAGTTCGGGACAGGCATATGGCTACACCTTC. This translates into CASSVSSGQAYGYTF.

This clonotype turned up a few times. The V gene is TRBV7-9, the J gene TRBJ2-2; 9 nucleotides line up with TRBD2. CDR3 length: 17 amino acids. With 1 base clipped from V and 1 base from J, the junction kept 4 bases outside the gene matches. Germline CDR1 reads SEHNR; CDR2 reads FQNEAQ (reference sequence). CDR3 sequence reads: CASSLGLAGLNTGELFF. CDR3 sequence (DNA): TGTGCCAGCAGCTTAGGGCTAGCGGGACTGAACACCGGGGAGCTGTTTTTT.

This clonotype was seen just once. The DNA for the CDR3 is TGTGCCACCAGTGCAGGGAGAAACTATGGCTACACCTTC. Translation gives CATSAGRNYGYTF. This chain connects TRBV24-1 to TRBJ1-2, with D tentatively TRBD1 (5 bases). There are 13 residues in the CDR3. Trimming pared 5 bases from V and 2 bases from J, leaving 8 bases between. Germline CDR1 reads KGHDR; CDR2 reads SFDVKD.

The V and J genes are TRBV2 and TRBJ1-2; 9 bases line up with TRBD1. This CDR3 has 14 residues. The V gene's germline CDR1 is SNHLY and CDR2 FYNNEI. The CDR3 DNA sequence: TGTGCTAGTTCCTGGACAGGGGCGGACTATGGCTACACCTTC. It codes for CASSWTGADYGYTF.

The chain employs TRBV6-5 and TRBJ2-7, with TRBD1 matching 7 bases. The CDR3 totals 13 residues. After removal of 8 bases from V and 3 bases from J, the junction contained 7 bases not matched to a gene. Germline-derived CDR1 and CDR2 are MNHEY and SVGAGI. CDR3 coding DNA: TGTGCCAGCGGCCACACAGGGGACTACGAGCAGTACTTC. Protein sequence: CASGHTGDYEQYF.

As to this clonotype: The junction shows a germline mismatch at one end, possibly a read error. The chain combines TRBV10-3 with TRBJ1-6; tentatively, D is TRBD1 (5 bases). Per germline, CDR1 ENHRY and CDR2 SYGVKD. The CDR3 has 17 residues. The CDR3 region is CASSSQAGSSYNSPLHF. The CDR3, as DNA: TGTGCCAGCAGTTCTCAAGCAGGGAGCTCCTATAATTCACCCCTCCACTTT.

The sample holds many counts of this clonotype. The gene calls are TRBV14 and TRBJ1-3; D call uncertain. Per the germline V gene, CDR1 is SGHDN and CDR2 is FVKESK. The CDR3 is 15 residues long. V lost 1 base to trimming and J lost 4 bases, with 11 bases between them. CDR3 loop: CASSQGADPGNTIYF. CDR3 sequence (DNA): TGTGCCAGCAGCCAAGGTGCGGATCCGGGAAACACCATATATTTT. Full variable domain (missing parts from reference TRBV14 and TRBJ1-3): EAGVTQFPSHSVIEKGQTVTLRCDPISGHDNLYWYRRVMGKEIKFLLHFVKESKQDESGMPNNRFLAERTGGTYSTLKVQPAELEDSGVYFCASSQGADPGNTIYFGEGSWLTVV.

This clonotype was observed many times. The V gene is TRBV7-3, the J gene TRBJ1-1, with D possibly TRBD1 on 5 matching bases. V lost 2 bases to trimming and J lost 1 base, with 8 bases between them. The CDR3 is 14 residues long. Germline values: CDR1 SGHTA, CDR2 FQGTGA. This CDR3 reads CASSLGHSNTEAFF. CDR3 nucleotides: TGTGCCAGCAGCTTAGGACACTCGAACACTGAAGCTTTCTTT.

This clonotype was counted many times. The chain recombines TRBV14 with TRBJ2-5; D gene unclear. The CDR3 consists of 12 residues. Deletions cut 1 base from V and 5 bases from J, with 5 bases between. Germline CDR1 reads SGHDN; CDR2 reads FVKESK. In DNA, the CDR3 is TGTGCCAGCAGCCAAGTGTGGGAGACCCAGTACTTC. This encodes CASSQVWETQYF.

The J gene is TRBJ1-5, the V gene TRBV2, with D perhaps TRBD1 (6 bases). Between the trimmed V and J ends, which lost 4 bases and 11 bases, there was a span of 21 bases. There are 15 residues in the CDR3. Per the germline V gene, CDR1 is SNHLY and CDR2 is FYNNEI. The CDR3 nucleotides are TGTGCCAGCAGTGCTAGGGAAACAGGGCCCTCGGCCCAGCATTTT. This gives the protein CASSARETGPSAQHF.

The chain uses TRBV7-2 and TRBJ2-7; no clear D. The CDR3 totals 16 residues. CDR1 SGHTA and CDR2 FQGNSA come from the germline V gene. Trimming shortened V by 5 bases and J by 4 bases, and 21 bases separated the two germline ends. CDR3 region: CASSHPWAPGQYEQYF. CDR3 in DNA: TGTGCCAGCAGCCACCCTTGGGCCCCGGGCCAATACGAGCAGTACTTC. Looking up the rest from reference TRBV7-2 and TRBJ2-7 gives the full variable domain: GAGVSQSPSNKVTEKGKDVELRCDPISGHTALYWYRQSLGQGLEFLIYFQGNSAPDKSGLPSDRFSAERTGGSVSTLTIQRTQQEDSAVYLCASSHPWAPGQYEQYFGPGTRLTVT.

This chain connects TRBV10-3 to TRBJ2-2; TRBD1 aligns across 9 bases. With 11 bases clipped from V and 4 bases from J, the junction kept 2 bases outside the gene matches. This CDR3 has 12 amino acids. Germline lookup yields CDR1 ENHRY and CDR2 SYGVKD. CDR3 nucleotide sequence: TGTGCCGTGGGACAGGGCACCGGGGAGCTGTTTTTT. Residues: CAVGQGTGELFF.

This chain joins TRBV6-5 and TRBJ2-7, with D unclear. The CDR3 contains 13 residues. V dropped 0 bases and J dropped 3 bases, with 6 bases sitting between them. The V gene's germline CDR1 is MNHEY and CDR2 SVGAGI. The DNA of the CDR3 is TGTGCCAGCAGTTACTCGGTACGCTACGAGCAGTACTTC. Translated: CASSYSVRYEQYF.

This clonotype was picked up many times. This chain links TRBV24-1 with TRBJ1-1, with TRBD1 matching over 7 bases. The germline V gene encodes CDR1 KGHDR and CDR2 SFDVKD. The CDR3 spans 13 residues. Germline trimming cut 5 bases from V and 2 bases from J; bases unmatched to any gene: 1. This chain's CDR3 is CATSGDSNTEAFF. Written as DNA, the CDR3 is TGTGCCACCAGTGGGGACAGTAACACTGAAGCTTTCTTT.